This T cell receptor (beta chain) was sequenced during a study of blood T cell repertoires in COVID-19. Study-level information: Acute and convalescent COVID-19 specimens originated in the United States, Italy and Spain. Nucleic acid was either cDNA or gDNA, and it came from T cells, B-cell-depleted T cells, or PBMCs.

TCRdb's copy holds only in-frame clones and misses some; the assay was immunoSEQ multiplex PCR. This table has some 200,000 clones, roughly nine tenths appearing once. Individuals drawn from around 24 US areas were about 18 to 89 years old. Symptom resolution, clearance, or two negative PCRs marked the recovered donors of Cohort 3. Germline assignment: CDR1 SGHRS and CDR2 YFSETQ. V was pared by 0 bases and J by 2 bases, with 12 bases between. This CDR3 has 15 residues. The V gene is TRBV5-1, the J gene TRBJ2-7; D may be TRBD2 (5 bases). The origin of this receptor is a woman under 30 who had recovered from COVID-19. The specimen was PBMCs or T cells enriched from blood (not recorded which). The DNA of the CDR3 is TGCGCCAGCAGCTTGGCGGGGAACTATGCCTACGAGCAGTACTTC. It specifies CASSLAGNYAYEQYF.